This passage covers 29 T cell receptor beta chains from one sample sequenced in a study of blood T cell repertoires in COVID-19. Data came from immunoSEQ multiplex PCR; TCRdb stores just in-frame clones and leaves some out. The sample holds over 45,000 clones, about nine tenths seen once. The sequencing sample was made of peripheral blood. The source is a human donor in a cohort sampled during active COVID-19.

The chain combines TRBV3-1 (or the pseudogene TRBV3-2) with TRBJ1-2, with 8 bases lining up with TRBD1. Germline CDR1 and CDR2: LGHDT and YNNKEL (reference sequence). This CDR3 spans 16 amino acids. J gave up 4 bases and V 0 bases, and 7 bases lay outside the gene matches. Here the CDR3 DNA reads TGTGCCAGCAGCCAAGATTACGGCACAGGGGGCTATGGCTACACCTTC. It yields the protein CASSQDYGTGGYGYTF.

The J gene is TRBJ2-3, the V gene TRBV6-5; possible D gene TRBD1, 6 bases. The CDR3 sequence is 14 residues long. CDR1 MNHEY and CDR2 SVGAGI come from the germline V gene. The V gene lost 6 bases and the J gene lost 3 bases, with 13 bases spanning the gap. The CDR3 nucleotides are TGTGCCAGCAGGCTACAGGGAGCTACAGATACGCAGTATTTT. This encodes CASRLQGATDTQYF.

The V call is TRBV6-5, the J call TRBJ2-2, with a possible D match to TRBD2 (5 bases). V lost 2 bases and J 6 bases, leaving 10 bases between the germline ends. This CDR3 has 14 residues. Germline V gene lookup returns CDR1 MNHEY and CDR2 SVGAGI. The CDR3 protein is CASSYTPSPGELFF. The DNA for the CDR3 is TGTGCCAGCAGTTACACCCCTAGCCCCGGGGAGCTGTTTTTT.

The chain is built from TRBV9 and TRBJ1-5, with TRBD1 matching 9 bases. Germline V CDR1 and CDR2: SGDLS, YYNGEE. V dropped 0 bases and J dropped 3; count of bases not matched to a gene: 4. The CDR3 has 16 amino acids. CDR3 sequence reads: CASSVGGTGYNQPQHF. The CDR3 bases are TGTGCCAGCAGCGTAGGTGGGACAGGGTACAATCAGCCCCAGCATTTT.

This sequence joins TRBV11-3 and TRBJ1-2; D unclear. Germline CDR1 and CDR2: SGHNT and YENEEA. The CDR3 sequence is 15 residues long. V lost 5 bases and J 6 bases, leaving 19 bases between the germline ends. CDR3 DNA: TGTGCCAGCAGCCTAAGTGCGGGTGAGTGGGATGGCTACACCTTC. Protein product: CASSLSAGEWDGYTF.

J is TRBJ1-1 and V is TRBV5-1, with D tentatively TRBD1 (5 bases). From germline, CDR1 is SGHRS and CDR2 YFSETQ. The V and J ends lost 4 bases and 0 bases respectively, with 13 bases between them. The CDR3 is 15 residues long. CDR3 sequence (DNA): TGCGCCAGCAGCCAGGGTTTATGGATGAACACTGAAGCTTTCTTT. This gives the protein CASSQGLWMNTEAFF.

The chain has TRBV30 and TRBJ2-2, with D maybe TRBD1 (5 bases). V gave up 2 bases and J gave up 6 bases, with 10 bases separating them. The CDR3 has 13 residues. Germline V gene sequence: CDR1 GTSNPN, CDR2 SVGIG (reference sequence). The CDR3 here is CAWSSWGAGELFF. DNA of the CDR3: TGTGCCTGGAGTTCTTGGGGCGCCGGGGAGCTGTTTTTT.

The chain links TRBV5-1 to TRBJ1-4; D is ambiguous. V was shortened by 3 bases and J by 5 bases, with 8 bases between the two germline ends. This CDR3 comprises 13 residues. In germline, CDR1 is SGHRS, CDR2 YFSETQ. Here the CDR3 reads CASSWTVNEKLFF. CDR3 coding DNA: TGCGCCAGCAGCTGGACTGTAAATGAAAAACTGTTTTTT.

V usage is TRBV28 and J usage is TRBJ1-1; possible D gene TRBD1, 6 bases. The germline gives CDR1 MDHEN, CDR2 SYDVKM. This CDR3 has 11 amino acids. Deletions cut 6 bases from V and 9 bases from J, with 11 bases between. The CDR3 sequence is CASSLQGKAFF. CDR3 nucleotide sequence: TGTGCCAGCAGCCTTCAGGGGAAAGCTTTCTTT.

V and J are TRBV19 and TRBJ1-6; TRBD1 matches at 8 bases. CDR1 and CDR2 (germline): LNHDA, SQIVND (reference sequence). The CDR3 extends over 14 amino acids. Trimming at V came to 1 base and at J to 10 bases, leaving 3 bases not matched to a gene. Here the CDR3 reads CASSIGTGFSPLHF. Written as DNA, the CDR3 is TGTGCCAGTAGTATAGGGACAGGGTTCTCACCCCTCCACTTT.

The chain joins TRBV9 to TRBJ2-7; D gene ambiguous. V gave up 0 bases and J gave up 2 bases, with 9 bases separating them. Germline V gives CDR1 SGDLS, CDR2 YYNGEE. This CDR3 region has 14 residues. The CDR3 region has the DNA TGTGCCAGCAGCGTAGTCGAGACAACCTACGAGCAGTACTTC. Translation: CASSVVETTYEQYF.

On this clone: A much more abundant neighbour one base away suggests this may be a read error. Other nucleotide sequences in the sample specify the same CDR3. The rearrangement uses TRBV7-9 and TRBJ2-1; the match to TRBD2 covers 7 bases. With 3 bases clipped from V and 3 bases from J, the junction kept 2 bases outside the gene matches. The CDR3 is made up of 14 amino acids. Germline CDR1 and CDR2: SEHNR and FQNEAQ (reference sequence). The CDR3 DNA sequence: TGTGCCAGCAGCTTGGGAGGGAACTACAATGAGCAGTTCTTC. The encoded protein is CASSLGGNYNEQFF.

The rearrangement uses TRBV6-5 and TRBJ1-1, with D possibly being TRBD1 (5 bases). Trimming cost V 4 bases and J 11 bases, with 17 bases left between them. CDR1 and CDR2 (germline): MNHEY, SVGAGI. The CDR3 has 13 residues. CDR3 region: CASSSPPGVQAFF. The CDR3 DNA reads as TGTGCCAGCAGTTCCCCCCCGGGGGTGCAGGCTTTCTTT.

This clone was detected only once. The chain uses TRBV6-5 and TRBJ2-7; 9 positions match TRBD1. Germline CDR1 reads MNHEY; CDR2 reads SVGAGI. The V and J ends lost 6 bases and 3 bases, in that order; junction bases with no gene match: 9. There are 15 residues in the CDR3. The CDR3 bases are TGTGCCAGCAGCTATACTGCGACAGGGGGCTACGAGCAGTACTTC. As protein: CASSYTATGGYEQYF.

The V gene is TRBV14, the J gene TRBJ1-1; D uncertain. The germline V gene encodes CDR1 SGHDN and CDR2 FVKESK. The CDR3 has 15 amino acids. V lost 0 bases and J lost 6, with 14 bases in between. Here the CDR3 DNA reads TGTGCCAGCAGCCAAGAAGCAGTACCTACAGCTGAAGCTTTCTTT. It encodes CASSQEAVPTAEAFF.

The chain joins TRBV7-2 to TRBJ1-3; 7 bases line up with TRBD1. Germline V lookup: CDR1 SGHTA, CDR2 FQGNSA. This CDR3 is built from 15 residues. After removal of 5 bases from V and 0 bases from J, the junction contained 4 bases not matched to a gene. In DNA form, the CDR3 reads TGTGCCAGCAGCAGACAGGGAAACTCTGGAAACACCATATATTTT. Its protein is CASSRQGNSGNTIYF.

The sample holds one count of this clone. J is TRBJ1-2 and V is TRBV6-1; 8 bases are shared with TRBD1. This CDR3 spans 15 amino acids. The trim removed 3 bases at V and 6 bases at J, leaving 9 bases unmatched. Germline CDR1 MNHNS, CDR2 SASEGT. CDR3: CASSDTGQARDGYTF. For the CDR3, the DNA is TGTGCCAGCAGTGATACGGGACAGGCCAGGGATGGCTACACCTTC.

This chain joins TRBV3-1 (or the pseudogene TRBV3-2) and TRBJ1-2; possible D gene TRBD1, 6 bases. Trimming pared 1 base from V and 0 bases from J, leaving 12 bases between. CDR1 is LGHDT and CDR2 is YNNKEL in the germline V gene (reference sequence). This CDR3 region has 16 residues. The CDR3, as DNA: TGTGCCAGCAGCCAAGGAGGGACACAAACTAACTATGGCTACACCTTC. Protein: CASSQGGTQTNYGYTF.

The gene calls are TRBV28 and TRBJ1-3, with 11 bases fitting TRBD1. Per germline, CDR1 MDHEN and CDR2 SYDVKM. Trimming removed 6 bases from V and 5 bases from J; junction bases left unmatched: 12. This CDR3 comprises 17 residues. The CDR3 is CASRPSGTGGGRNTIYF. The CDR3 DNA follows: TGTGCCAGCAGGCCATCCGGGACAGGGGGAGGTAGAAACACCATATATTTT.

This clone was observed once. This rearrangement joins TRBV28 to TRBJ2-1; TRBD1 agrees at 7 bases. Germline lookup yields CDR1 MDHEN and CDR2 SYDVKM. CDR3 length equals 16 residues. Trimming at V came to 6 bases and at J to 0 bases, leaving 8 bases not matched to a gene. The CDR3 here is CASSLYRGRSYNEQFF. The DNA for the CDR3 is TGTGCCAGCAGCCTGTACAGGGGTCGCTCCTACAATGAGCAGTTCTTC.

The chain couples TRBV10-3 to TRBJ2-1; 16 bases align to TRBD2. The germline gives CDR1 ENHRY, CDR2 SYGVKD. Trimming at V came to 6 bases and at J to 0 bases, leaving 5 bases not matched to a gene. The CDR3 totals 18 residues. The CDR3 coding sequence is TGTGCCATCAGCCCGGGACTAGCGGGAGGGATCTCCTACAATGAGCAGTTCTTC. It encodes CAISPGLAGGISYNEQFF.

Sample share makes this clone medium-sized. CDR3 in amino acids: CASSSTGGYTIYF. The CDR3 bases are TGTGCCAGCAGTTCGACAGGGGGCTACACCATATATTTT. This chain links TRBV12-3 or TRBV12-4 with TRBJ1-3; the match to TRBD1 covers 10 bases. J gave up 8 bases and V 4 bases, and 2 bases lay outside the gene matches. The CDR3 extends over 13 amino acids.

This chain connects TRBV19 to TRBJ2-5; 14 positions match TRBD2. The V gene's germline CDR1 is LNHDA and CDR2 SQIVND (reference sequence). V shed 4 bases and J 4 bases; nucleotides not matched to a gene: 5. This CDR3 region has 16 residues. CDR3 sequence: CASSSPGTSGGETQYF. CDR3 nucleotides: TGTGCCAGTAGTAGCCCCGGGACTAGCGGGGGAGAGACCCAGTACTTC.

The rearrangement uses TRBV10-2 and TRBJ2-2, with a tentative D call TRBD1 (6 bases). Between the trimmed V and J ends, which lost 5 bases and 4 bases, there was a span of 14 bases. The germline CDR1 and CDR2 sequences are WSHSY and SAAADI. This CDR3 contains 15 residues. The CDR3 DNA reads as TGCGCCAGCAGTACCGGGACACGAAGCACCGGGGAGCTGTTTTTT. Protein: CASSTGTRSTGELFF.

This chain links TRBV7-9 with TRBJ2-7; 7 bases agree with TRBD2. The germline V gene has CDR1 SEHNR and CDR2 FQNEAQ (reference sequence). V shed 3 bases and J 2 bases; nucleotides not matched to a gene: 4. The length of the CDR3 is 14 residues. The CDR3 DNA follows: TGTGCCAGCAGCTTCCGGGGGGAAACCTACGAGCAGTACTTC. This encodes CASSFRGETYEQYF.

The V call is TRBV29-1, the J call TRBJ2-7; 11 nucleotides line up with TRBD1. V shed 0 bases and J 3 bases; nucleotides not matched to a gene: 7. CDR1 and CDR2 (germline): SQVTM, ANQGSEA. This CDR3 is built from 16 residues. CDR3 in amino acids: CSVEEYPGQGVYEQYF. CDR3 DNA sequence: TGCAGCGTTGAAGAGTACCCGGGACAGGGGGTCTACGAGCAGTACTTC.

V and J are TRBV4-1 and TRBJ1-2, with 8 bases lining up with TRBD1. The CDR3 sequence is 16 residues long. After removal of 3 bases from V and 5 bases from J, the junction contained 11 bases not matched to a gene. The germline V gene has CDR1 MGHRA and CDR2 YSYEKL. CDR3 DNA sequence: TGCGCCAGCAGCCACCCGGACAGGGAAATCGGGTATGGCTACACCTTC. Translating gives CASSHPDREIGYGYTF.

The chain couples TRBV7-9 to TRBJ1-1; D may be TRBD1 (5 bases). Trimming removed 4 bases at V and 6 bases at J, with 24 bases between. The CDR3 contains 17 residues. Germline CDR1 is SEHNR and CDR2 is FQNEAQ (reference sequence). The CDR3 bases are TGTGCCAGCAGCTCAACCTTCGGGGGAGCGGGGGGGTCTGAAGCTTTCTTT. It translates to CASSSTFGGAGGSEAFF.

V and J are TRBV6-5 and TRBJ1-1; D is perhaps TRBD1 (5 bases). The CDR3 is 14 amino acids. Germline-derived CDR1 and CDR2 are MNHEY and SVGAGI. The germline V and J ends were trimmed by 7 bases and 1 base, with 13 bases remaining between them. For the CDR3, the DNA is TGTGCCAGCAAAACGGGACTGACGAACACTGAAGCTTTCTTT. Its translation is CASKTGLTNTEAFF.